This entry lists 23 T cell receptor beta chains sequenced from one sample in a study of shared T cell receptors in the human thymus. The data were produced by immunoSEQ multiplex PCR, yet TCRdb's version contains in-frame clones alone and is incomplete. Among about 730,000 clones listed, over 75% were seen once. These data were also filed under a second study, of human thymus T cells.

The specimen was thymocytes. Receptor source: a girl in the first two years of life with a congenital heart defect.

This clone has a single count. J is TRBJ1-4 and V is TRBV2; TRBD1 is a possible D gene (5 bases). CDR1 is SNHLY, CDR2 FYNNEI, per germline. The CDR3 is 16 residues long. V was shortened by 4 bases and J by 11 bases, with 23 bases between the two germline ends. CDR3 DNA sequence: TGTGCCAGCAGTGGTCCCACCTCATACCGGGAGGGGAAACTGTTTTTT. This codes for CASSGPTSYREGKLFF. The whole variable domain, filled in from reference TRBV2 and TRBJ1-4, reads EPEVTQTPSHQVTQMGQEVILRCVPISNHLYFYWYRQILGQKVEFLVSFYNNEISEKSEIFDDQFSVERPDGSNFTLKIRSTKLEDSAMYFCASSGPTSYREGKLFFGSGTQLSVL.

V gene TRBV7-7 combines with J gene TRBJ2-1; 8 nucleotides line up with TRBD2. The trim removed 4 bases at V and 3 bases at J, leaving 5 bases unmatched. Germline V gene sequence: CDR1 SSHAT, CDR2 FNYEAQ (reference sequence). The CDR3 extends over 15 amino acids. The CDR3 region has the DNA TGTGCCAGCAGCTCGGGTAGCGGGGTCTACAATGAGCAGTTCTTC. This gives the protein CASSSGSGVYNEQFF.

The CDR3 is CASSVSHHNEQFF. CDR3 sequence (DNA): TGTGCCAGCAGCGTATCACACCACAATGAGCAGTTCTTC. The chain carries TRBV9 and TRBJ2-1; D not certain. The V gene's germline CDR1 is SGDLS and CDR2 YYNGEE. Deletions cut 1 base from V and 5 bases from J, with 7 bases between. This CDR3 has 13 amino acids. The full variable domain, completed using reference TRBV9 and TRBJ2-1, is DSGVTQTPKHLITATGQRVTLRCSPRSGDLSVYWYQQSLDQGLQFLIQYYNGEERAKGNILERFSAQQFPDLHSELNLSSLELGDSALYFCASSVSHHNEQFFGPGTRLTVL.

The V call is TRBV28, the J call TRBJ1-2, with D unclear. From germline, CDR1 is MDHEN and CDR2 SYDVKM. This CDR3 has 15 residues. The V gene lost 5 bases and the J gene lost 4 bases, with 17 bases spanning the gap. The CDR3 protein is CASSPLQARFYGYTF. The CDR3 DNA reads as TGTGCCAGCAGTCCCCTTCAGGCTCGCTTCTATGGCTACACCTTC.

This chain uses TRBV19 with TRBJ2-7; D not resolved. In germline, CDR1 is LNHDA, CDR2 SQIVND (reference sequence). V gave up 3 bases and J gave up 3 bases, with 18 bases separating them. The CDR3 is 16 residues long. The CDR3 loop reads CASSIEGPRSGYEQYF. The CDR3 DNA reads as TGTGCCAGTAGTATCGAAGGCCCCCGATCAGGCTACGAGCAGTACTTC.

The V call is TRBV25-1, the J call TRBJ1-4; 7 bases are a match to TRBD1. Per germline, CDR1 MGHDK and CDR2 SYGVNS. The trim removed 4 bases at V and 3 bases at J, leaving 8 bases unmatched. CDR3 length equals 16 residues. Here the CDR3 DNA reads TGTGCCAGCAGTGGAAACAGGGGTATAGCTAATGAAAAACTGTTTTTT. Its protein product is CASSGNRGIANEKLFF.

The J gene is TRBJ2-5, the V gene TRBV5-6, with unresolved D. V was clipped by 1 base and J by 7 bases, with 5 bases between them. This CDR3 region has 11 residues. Germline V CDR1 and CDR2: SGHDT, YYEEEE. CDR3 sequence (DNA): TGTGCCAGCAGCTTGAAAGCGACCCAGTACTTC. The encoded protein is CASSLKATQYF.

The genes are TRBV19 and TRBJ2-1; 11 bases map to TRBD2. With V trimmed by 3 bases and J by 6 bases, 10 bases remained unmatched. This CDR3 has 17 residues. Germline CDR1 is LNHDA and CDR2 is SQIVND (reference sequence). CDR3 residues: CASSILLTSGVRNEQFF. The CDR3 DNA sequence: TGTGCCAGTAGTATTCTCCTGACTAGCGGGGTACGCAATGAGCAGTTCTTC.

The chain combines TRBV4-3 with TRBJ2-7, with a possible D match to TRBD2 (6 bases). Trimming shortened V by 1 base and J by 0 bases, and 10 bases separated the two germline ends. The CDR3 spans 15 residues. Per the germline V gene, CDR1 is LGHNA and CDR2 is YSLEER. The DNA of the CDR3 is TGCGCCAGCAGCCAAGTTAGCGGAGTCTCCTACGAGCAGTACTTC. As protein: CASSQVSGVSYEQYF.

The chain combines TRBV5-1 with TRBJ2-3; 13 nucleotides match TRBD2. Germline V CDR1 and CDR2: SGHRS, YFSETQ. V lost 0 bases to trimming and J lost 4 bases; unmatched junction nucleotides: 2. The CDR3 is made up of 16 amino acids. The CDR3 sequence is CASSLDTSGGADTQYF. CDR3 nucleotides: TGCGCCAGCAGCTTGGATACTAGCGGGGGGGCAGATACGCAGTATTTT.

In this sample, this clone turned up once. This chain connects TRBV9 to TRBJ2-5; 8 nucleotides agree with TRBD1. The end of the DNA aligns better with TRBJ2-7, so the J call may be wrong. CDR1 SGDLS and CDR2 YYNGEE come from the germline V gene. CDR3 length: 14 residues. CDR3 in DNA: TGTGCCAGCAGCGCAGGGGGCCTTCCCTACGAGCAGTACTTC. It encodes CASSAGGLPYEQYF.

The chain is built from TRBV5-4 and TRBJ1-1; D might be TRBD1 (6 bases). This CDR3 comprises 14 residues. Per the germline V gene, CDR1 is SGHNT and CDR2 is YYREEE (reference sequence). Trimming left V 7 bases short and J 6 bases short, with 19 bases between. The CDR3: CASAPRGGYAEAFF. The DNA for the CDR3 is TGTGCCAGCGCACCTAGGGGGGGGTACGCTGAAGCTTTCTTT.

V usage is TRBV19 and J usage is TRBJ1-1, with 10 bases aligning to TRBD1. Trimming at V came to 4 bases and at J to 6 bases, leaving 14 bases not matched to a gene. Looked up from germline, CDR1 is LNHDA and CDR2 is SQIVND (reference sequence). The CDR3 is made up of 17 amino acids. In DNA form, the CDR3 reads TGTGCCAGTAGTACGCCCCAAACCGGGACAGGGGCATCTGAAGCTTTCTTT. It encodes CASSTPQTGTGASEAFF.

The rearrangement uses TRBV5-4 and TRBJ2-1; 12 bases map to TRBD2. Germline-derived CDR1 and CDR2 are SGHNT and YYREEE (reference sequence). The CDR3 totals 16 residues. Trimming removed 1 base from V and 9 bases from J; junction bases left unmatched: 8. The CDR3 sequence is CASSLCGLAGGPEQFF. The CDR3 DNA reads as TGTGCCAGCAGCTTGTGCGGGCTAGCGGGGGGGCCTGAGCAGTTCTTC. Full variable domain (remainder filled in from reference TRBV5-4 and TRBJ2-1): ETGVTQSPTHLIKTRGQQVTLRCSSQSGHNTVSWYQQALGQGPQFIFQYYREEENGRGNFPPRFSGLQFPNYSSELNVNALELDDSALYLCASSLCGLAGGPEQFFGPGTRLTVL.

The V gene is TRBV28, the J gene TRBJ2-7; 7 bases are a match to TRBD1. The V gene's germline CDR1 is MDHEN and CDR2 SYDVKM. V was clipped by 5 bases and J by 0 bases; unmatched bases: 7. The CDR3 totals 15 residues. The CDR3 bases are TGTGCCAGCAGTCTTCGGGCAGGGGGCTCCTACGAGCAGTACTTC. Translated, it gives CASSLRAGGSYEQYF.

This sequence joins TRBV9 and TRBJ2-1; 11 nucleotides agree with TRBD2. The CDR3 is made up of 19 amino acids. V lost 0 bases to trimming and J lost 10 bases; unmatched junction nucleotides: 18. Germline assignment: CDR1 SGDLS and CDR2 YYNGEE. CDR3 nucleotide sequence: TGTGCCAGCAGCGTAGATCTAGCGGGGGGCCCCATCAGGTCCTCCGAGCAGTTCTTC. Amino acid sequence: CASSVDLAGGPIRSSEQFF.

The chain's CDR3 is CATLHRDSNQPQHF. The CDR3 nucleotides are TGTGCCACCCTTCACAGGGATAGCAATCAGCCCCAGCATTTT. V gene TRBV28 combines with J gene TRBJ1-5, with TRBD1 as a possible D gene (6 bases). Germline V gene lookup returns CDR1 MDHEN and CDR2 SYDVKM. Trimming shortened V by 10 bases and J by 0 bases, and 13 bases separated the two germline ends. CDR3 size: 14 residues.

The CDR3 spells CASSGAGDRDPRTGRQETQYF. CDR3 nucleotide sequence: TGTGCCAGCAGTGGGGCCGGAGACCGGGACCCACGTACGGGGAGGCAAGAGACCCAGTACTTC. The genes are TRBV27 and TRBJ2-5, with D possibly TRBD2 on 6 matching bases. The CDR3 has 21 residues. V dropped 5 bases and J dropped 2 bases, with 33 bases sitting between them. CDR1 is MNHEY, CDR2 SMNVEV, per germline (reference sequence).

The V call is TRBV7-9, the J call TRBJ2-7; 7 positions match TRBD2. Germline CDR1 and CDR2: SEHNR and FQNEAQ (reference sequence). There are 18 residues in the CDR3. V lost 5 bases to trimming and J lost 2 bases; unmatched junction nucleotides: 18. CDR3 protein: CASSAPLTGEGLAYEQYF. The DNA for the CDR3 is TGTGCCAGCAGCGCTCCCCTGACTGGGGAGGGGTTAGCCTACGAGCAGTACTTC.

V gene TRBV9 combines with J gene TRBJ1-1, with no clear D. V was pared by 4 bases and J by 6 bases, with 16 bases between. This CDR3 has 14 residues. Germline V gene sequence: CDR1 SGDLS, CDR2 YYNGEE. The CDR3: CASSSHTGSPEAFF. CDR3 coding DNA: TGTGCCAGCAGCTCACACACGGGGTCCCCTGAAGCTTTCTTT.

The chain has TRBV7-8 and TRBJ1-3, with 7 bases identical to TRBD1. This CDR3 contains 20 residues. Trimming removed 4 bases from V and 0 bases from J; junction bases left unmatched: 18. CDR1 is SGHVS, CDR2 FQNEAQ, per germline. The CDR3 coding sequence is TGTGCCAGCAGCTCAAGCGCGACAGGGTGGTCCCGTTACTCTGGAAACACCATATATTTT. Amino acid sequence: CASSSSATGWSRYSGNTIYF.

V usage is TRBV5-5 and J usage is TRBJ1-1, with TRBD1 matching 7 bases. V trimming: 4 bases; J trimming: 1 base; junction bases outside the gene matches: 13. The CDR3 is 17 amino acids. Germline lookup yields CDR1 SGHKS and CDR2 YYEKEE (reference sequence). Here the CDR3 DNA reads TGTGCCAGCAGCCTTGCTAAAGGGGGCATCCCGAACACTGAAGCTTTCTTT. Amino acids: CASSLAKGGIPNTEAFF. The full variable domain, with the rest looked up from reference TRBV5-5 and TRBJ1-1, is DAGVTQSPTHLIKTRGQQVTLRCSPISGHKSVSWYQQVLGQGPQFIFQYYEKEERGRGNFPDRFSARQFPNYSSELNVNALLLGDSALYLCASSLAKGGIPNTEAFFGQGTRLTVV.

J is TRBJ2-5 and V is TRBV27; TRBD2 aligns across 9 bases. Trimming at V came to 6 bases and at J to 4 bases, leaving 9 bases not matched to a gene. This CDR3 comprises 15 residues. In germline, CDR1 is MNHEY, CDR2 SMNVEV (reference sequence). The CDR3 protein is CASSLAGRSRETQYF. The DNA for the CDR3 is TGTGCCAGCAGCCTAGCGGGGAGAAGTAGAGAGACCCAGTACTTC.